The source of this TCR beta chain is a study of T cell responses to AZD1222 COVID-19 vaccine. Study details: Combined were second doses at about 4 or about 12 weeks. Study-wide points: Among the donors, most were white British and more were female, and clonal diversity was possibly underestimated. Without day 14 samples, only post-peak T cell repertoires were studied.

Losses at the gene ends were 0 bases for V and 8 bases for J; bases not matched to a gene: 9. The length of the CDR3 is 17 residues. The germline V gene has CDR1 SGDLS and CDR2 YYNGEE. As to this clone: Its antigen is currently unknown.

The table came from immunoSEQ multiplex PCR; TCRdb's copy has only in-frame clones and leaves some out. In the table there are about 110,000 clones, approximately 90% of which are singletons. The V gene is TRBV9, the J gene TRBJ2-1; 12 positions agree with TRBD2. Sequenced here: peripheral blood, sampled on day 0 of AZD1222 vaccination. The clonotype comes from an adult in good health. This CDR3 is CASSVVGGTSGRDEQFF. The CDR3 DNA follows: TGTGCCAGCAGCGTAGTGGGGGGGACTAGCGGGCGCGATGAGCAGTTCTTC.